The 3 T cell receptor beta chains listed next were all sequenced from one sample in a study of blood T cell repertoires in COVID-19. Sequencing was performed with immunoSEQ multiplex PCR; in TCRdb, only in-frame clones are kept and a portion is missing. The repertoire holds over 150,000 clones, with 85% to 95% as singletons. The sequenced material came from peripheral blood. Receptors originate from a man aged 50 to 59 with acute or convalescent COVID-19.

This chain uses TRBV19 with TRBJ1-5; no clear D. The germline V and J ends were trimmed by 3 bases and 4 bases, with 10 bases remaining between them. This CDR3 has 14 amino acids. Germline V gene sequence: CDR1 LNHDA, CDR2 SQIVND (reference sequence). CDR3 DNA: TGTGCCAGTAGTATTTGGCGGAATAATCAGCCCCAGCATTTT. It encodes CASSIWRNNQPQHF.

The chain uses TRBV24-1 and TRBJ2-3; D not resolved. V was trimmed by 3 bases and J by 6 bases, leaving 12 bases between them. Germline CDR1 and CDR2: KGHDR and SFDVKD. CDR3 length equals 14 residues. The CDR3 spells CATSDPITEDTQYF. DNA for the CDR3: TGTGCCACCAGTGATCCTATCACCGAGGATACGCAGTATTTT.

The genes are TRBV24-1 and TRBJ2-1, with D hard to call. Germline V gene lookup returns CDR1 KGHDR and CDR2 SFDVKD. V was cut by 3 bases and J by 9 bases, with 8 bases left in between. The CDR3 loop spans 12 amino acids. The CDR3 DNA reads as TGTGCCACCAGTGATCCGCCGGGTGAGCAGTTCTTC. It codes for CATSDPPGEQFF.